This TCR beta chain was captured by sequencing in a study of memory CD4+ T cells and cytomegalovirus serostatus. Study details: Of the healthy Belgian adults, 8 to 10 were CMV seropositive and 20 to 30 seronegative. Notes on the study in general: CD4+ memory repertoires contained about two fifths of the 164 reported CMV TCRbeta sequences.

The CDR3 runs 13 residues. The V gene's germline CDR1 is SGHVS and CDR2 FNYEAQ. V lost 2 bases and J 8 bases, leaving 12 bases between the germline ends. On this clone: Its antigen is still unknown.

Single viable CD3+CD4+CD8-CD45RO+ cells were sorted as the memory CD4+ T cells. Positive selection with CD4 microbeads enriched total CD4+ T cells. The method was immunoSEQ multiplex PCR; TCRdb's version includes in-frame clones alone and lacks a portion of them. This sample carries around 76,000 clones, 75% to 85% of them seen once, and the ten largest clones take just over 2.5%. This chain connects TRBV7-6 to TRBJ1-2; D is possibly TRBD1 (6 bases). This TCR was sampled from an adult in good health and CMV-seropositive. Sequences were obtained from memory CD4+ T cells from blood. CDR3 nucleotides: TGTGCCAGCAGCTTAAGGGGGGGAGGAGGCTACACCTTC. Translated: CASSLRGGGGYTF.